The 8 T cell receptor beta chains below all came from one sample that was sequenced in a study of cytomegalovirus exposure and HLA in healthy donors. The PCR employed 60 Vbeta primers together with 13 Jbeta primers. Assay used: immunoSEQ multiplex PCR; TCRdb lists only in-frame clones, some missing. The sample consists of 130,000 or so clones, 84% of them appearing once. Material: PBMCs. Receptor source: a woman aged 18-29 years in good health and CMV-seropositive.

The CDR3 here is CASSLDSNEQFF. The CDR3 region has the DNA TGTGCCAGCAGCCTGGACAGCAATGAGCAGTTCTTC. This rearrangement joins TRBV5-4 to TRBJ2-1; TRBD1 might be the D (6 bases). The germline V and J ends were trimmed by 4 bases and 6 bases, with 8 bases remaining between them. Germline values: CDR1 SGHNT, CDR2 YYREEE (reference sequence). The CDR3 extends over 12 amino acids.

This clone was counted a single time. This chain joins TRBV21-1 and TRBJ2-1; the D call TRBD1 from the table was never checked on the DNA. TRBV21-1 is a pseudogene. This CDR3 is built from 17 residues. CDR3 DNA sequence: TGTGCCAGCAGCAAAACAGGCGACCGGACAAGTACAAATGAGCAGTTCTTC. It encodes CASSKTGDRTSTNEQFF.

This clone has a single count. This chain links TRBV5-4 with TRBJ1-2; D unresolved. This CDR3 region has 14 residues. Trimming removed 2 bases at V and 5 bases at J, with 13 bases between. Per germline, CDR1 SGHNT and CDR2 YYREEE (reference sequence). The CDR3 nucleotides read TGTGCCAGCAGCTTAGAGGGCGGTTTATATGGCTACACCTTC. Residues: CASSLEGGLYGYTF.

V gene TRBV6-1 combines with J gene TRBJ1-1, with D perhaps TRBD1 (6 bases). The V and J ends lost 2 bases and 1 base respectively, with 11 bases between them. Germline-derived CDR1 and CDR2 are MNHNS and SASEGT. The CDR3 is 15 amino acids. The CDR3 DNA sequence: TGTGCCAGCAGTGAACAAGCAGGGGAGAACACTGAAGCTTTCTTT. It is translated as CASSEQAGENTEAFF.

CDR3 bases: TGTGCCAGCAGCTTGGGGGTCACAGGTTGGGGCTACACCTTC. Protein: CASSLGVTGWGYTF. This sequence joins TRBV5-4 and TRBJ1-2, with D perhaps TRBD1 (5 bases). The germline CDR1 and CDR2 sequences are SGHNT and YYREEE (reference sequence). The CDR3 contains 14 residues. V lost 0 bases and J 8 bases, leaving 14 bases between the germline ends.

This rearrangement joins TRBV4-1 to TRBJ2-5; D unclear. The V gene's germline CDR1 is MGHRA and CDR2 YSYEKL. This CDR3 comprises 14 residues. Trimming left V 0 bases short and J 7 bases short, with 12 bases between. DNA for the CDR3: TGCGCCAGCAGCCAAGATAGTGGGCTTTGGACCCAGTACTTC. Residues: CASSQDSGLWTQYF.

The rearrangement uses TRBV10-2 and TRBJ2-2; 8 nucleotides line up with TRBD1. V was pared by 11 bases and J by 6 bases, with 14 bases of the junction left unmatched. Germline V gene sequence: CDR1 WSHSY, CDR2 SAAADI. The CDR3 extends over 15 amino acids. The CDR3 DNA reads TGCGCCGGGGGACAGGATTCGACTTTGGCCGGGGAGCTGTTTTTT. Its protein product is CAGGQDSTLAGELFF.

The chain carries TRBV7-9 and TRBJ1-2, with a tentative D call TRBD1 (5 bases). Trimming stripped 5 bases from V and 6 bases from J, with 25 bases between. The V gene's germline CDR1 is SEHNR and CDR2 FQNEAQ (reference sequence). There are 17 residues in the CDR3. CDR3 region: CASSVMGAGRGVDGYTF. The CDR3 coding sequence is TGTGCCAGCAGCGTTATGGGTGCAGGGAGGGGTGTGGATGGCTACACCTTC. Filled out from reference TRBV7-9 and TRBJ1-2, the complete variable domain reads DTGVSQNPRHKITKRGQNVTFRCDPISEHNRLYWYRQTLGQGPEFLTYFQNEAQLEKSRLLSDRFSAERPKGSFSTLEIQRTEQGDSAMYLCASSVMGAGRGVDGYTFGSGTRLTVV.